This TCR beta chain was profiled in a study of PD-1 blockade in classical Hodgkin lymphoma. V lost 3 bases, J lost 1 base, and 10 bases lay in between. The CDR3 is made up of 14 amino acids. From germline, CDR1 is KGHSH and CDR2 LQKENI. The assay was immunoSEQ multiplex PCR, and TCRdb's table has in-frame clones only and misses some. This table has roughly 7,000 clones, 78% appearing once. Time point in this sample: newly diagnosed, previously untreated cHL patient sample. Comparator PBMCs were from newly diagnosed, untreated classical Hodgkin lymphoma. Remarks on this clone: Its antigen remains unknown.

General study findings and limits: What caused the repertoire differences, perhaps disease activity or prior therapy, remains undefined. Newly diagnosed patients were said to have less baseline TCR diversity than healthy donors did.

The J gene is TRBJ2-7, the V gene TRBV18; D may be TRBD2 (6 bases). Sequenced material: peripheral blood mononuclear cells (PBMCs). The sequence derives from a human donor with classical Hodgkin lymphoma. The CDR3: CASSPLGGSYEQYF. In DNA, the CDR3 is TGTGCCAGCTCACCGCTGGGGGGATCCTACGAGCAGTACTTC. Full variable domain (rest looked up from reference TRBV18 and TRBJ2-7): NAGVMQNPRHLVRRRGQEARLRCSPMKGHSHVYWYRQLPEEGLKFMVYLQKENIIDESGMPKERFSAEFPKEGPSILRIQQVVRGDSAAYFCASSPLGGSYEQYFGPGTRLTVT.